This is a list of T cell receptor beta chains from one sample in a study of PD-1 blockade in mismatch repair-deficient tumors. Data came from immunoSEQ multiplex PCR; TCRdb stores just in-frame clones and leaves some out. Found here are around 130,000 clones, 88% of them singletons; the top ten hold approximately 12%. The sample here was peripheral blood, taken approximately 70 weeks after starting pembrolizumab. The receptors shown here come from an adult with mismatch repair-deficient cancer. CDR3s include the opening cysteine and the closing phenylalanine or tryptophan. A D gene is named only where the DNA matches it firmly. Size values are once, few and many counts, or a class for expanded clones, and some rows have none.

j_call v_call d_call clone_size cdr3_nt cdr3_aa
TRBJ2-2 TRBV27 NA NA TGTGCCAGCAGTTTATTGGGACTCGCGAACACCGGGGAGCTGTTTTTT CASSLLGLANTGELFF
TRBJ2-7 TRBV11-1 TRBD2 NA TGTGCCAGCACCTCGGGGGGGTCCTACGAGCAGTACTTC CASTSGGSYEQYF
TRBJ2-7 TRBV5-6 NA NA TGTGCCAGCAGCTTGGGTCGGACCATATACGAGCAGTACTTC CASSLGRTIYEQYF
TRBJ2-7 TRBV6-6 TRBD1 NA TGTGCCAGCAGTACGACAGGGGGCCGGTACGAGCAGTACTTC CASSTTGGRYEQYF
TRBJ2-7 TRBV6-5 TRBD2 once TGTGCCAGCAGTTACTCTGCTAGCGGGAGGGAGCAATACTTC CASSYSASGREQYF
TRBJ2-7 TRBV5-4 TRBD1 NA TGTGCCAGCAGCCAGGACAGGGCCTACGAGCAGTACTTC CASSQDRAYEQYF
TRBJ2-3 TRBV7-6 NA NA TGTGCCAGCAGCTTAGCGGCCGGGACTGCCACAGATACGCAGTATTTT CASSLAAGTATDTQYF
TRBJ2-6 TRBV27 NA NA TGTGCCAGCACCCCTTTACCAGGGATGGCTTGGGATGGGGCCAACGTCCTGACTTTC CASTPLPGMAWDGANVLTF
TRBJ2-1 TRBV7-3 NA NA TGTGCCAGCAGCTTACTCGGGATGACTAGCTCCTACAATGAGCAGTTCTTC CASSLLGMTSSYNEQFF
TRBJ2-2 TRBV25-1 NA NA TGTGCCAGCAGTGAATTTATAAGCACCGGGGAGCTGTTTTTT CASSEFISTGELFF
TRBJ2-1 TRBV12-5 TRBD2 NA TGTGCTAGTGTTCAGGCCCAAGCGGGAGGGCCTTTATGGGAGCAGTTCTTC CASVQAQAGGPLWEQFF
TRBJ2-7 TRBV29-1 TRBD2 NA TGCAGCGCAAGGACTAGCGGCCTCTCCTACGAGCAGTACTTC CSARTSGLSYEQYF
TRBJ1-1 TRBV5-4 NA NA TGTGCCAGCAGCTTCGGAAATGGCATGAACACTGAAGCTTTCTTT CASSFGNGMNTEAFF
TRBJ2-3 TRBV4-2 NA NA TGTGCCAGCAGCCAAGATAGGAAAAGGACAGATACGCAGTATTTT CASSQDRKRTDTQYF
TRBJ1-5 TRBV30 NA NA TGTGCCTGGTGCCCAGGGGGCAATCAGCCCCAGCATTTT CAWCPGGNQPQHF
TRBJ1-2 TRBV6-6 TRBD1 NA TGTGCCAGCAGTTACTCGAGGGACAGCAGATATGGCTACACCTTC CASSYSRDSRYGYTF
TRBJ2-7 TRBV6-1 NA NA TGTGCCAGCAGTGACAGGGTTTCCTACGAGCAGTACTTC CASSDRVSYEQYF